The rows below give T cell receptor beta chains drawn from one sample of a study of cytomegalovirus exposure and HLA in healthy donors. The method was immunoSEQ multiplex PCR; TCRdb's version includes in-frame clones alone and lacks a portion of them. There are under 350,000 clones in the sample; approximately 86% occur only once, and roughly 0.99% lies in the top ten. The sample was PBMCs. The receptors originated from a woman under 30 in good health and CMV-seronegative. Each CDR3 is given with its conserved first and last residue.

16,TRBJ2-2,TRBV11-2,CASRILDRKTTGELFF
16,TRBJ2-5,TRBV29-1,CSVFGRGSREQETQYF
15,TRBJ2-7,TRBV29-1,CSVDGGLAGSYEQYF
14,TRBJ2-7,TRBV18,CASSVSLAAYEQYF
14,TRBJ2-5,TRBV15,CATSRDSGGETQYF
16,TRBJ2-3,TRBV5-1,CASSSIAGGYTDTQYF
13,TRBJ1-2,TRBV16,CASSQRTGGGYTF
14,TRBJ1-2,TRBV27,CASRPDGKNYGYTF
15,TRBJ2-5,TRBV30,CAWSDPLGPQETQYF
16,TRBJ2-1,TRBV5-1,CASSSGSPSSYNEQFF
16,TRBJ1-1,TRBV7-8,CASSLVRRDLDTEAFF
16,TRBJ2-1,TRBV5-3,CARSLGASVAYNEQFF
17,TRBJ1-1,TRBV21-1,CASSLRGRGDMNTEAFF
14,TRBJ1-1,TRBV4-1,CASSNRQVNTEAFF
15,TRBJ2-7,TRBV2,CASSEALDRSYEQYF
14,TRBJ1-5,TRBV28,CASRYTQGYQPQHF